The 12 T cell receptor beta chains given below trace back to one sample, sequenced in a study of cytomegalovirus exposure and HLA in healthy donors. Only in-frame clones appear in the TCRdb table, and some are missing; sequencing was by immunoSEQ multiplex PCR. The sample yields more than 90,000 clones, about nine tenths seen once. Specimen: PBMCs. The receptors derive from a man aged 18 to 30 in good health and CMV-seropositive.

The chain recombines TRBV5-1 with TRBJ2-1; unclear D gene. Germline V lookup: CDR1 SGHRS, CDR2 YFSETQ. The germline V and J ends were trimmed by 0 bases and 2 bases, with 6 bases remaining between them. The CDR3 has 14 amino acids. CDR3 in amino acids: CASSLVPAYNEQFF. DNA of the CDR3: TGCGCCAGCAGCTTGGTTCCGGCCTACAATGAGCAGTTCTTC.

The chain is built from TRBV5-4 and TRBJ1-1; D is ambiguous. Looked up from germline, CDR1 is SGHNT and CDR2 is YYREEE (reference sequence). With 2 bases removed from V and 2 bases from J, the gap between germline ends came to 10 bases. This CDR3 region has 14 residues. DNA for the CDR3: TGTGCCAGCAGCTTCGGCGGTGCCAACACTGAAGCTTTCTTT. Its translation: CASSFGGANTEAFF.

In its sample, this clone was seen once. The CDR3 bases are TGCGCCAGCAGCCAAGTGGTAGACAGGCCGAACACTGAAGCTTTCTTT. It yields the protein CASSQVVDRPNTEAFF. This chain uses TRBV4-3 with TRBJ1-1, with D perhaps matching TRBD1 (6 bases). The V and J ends lost 1 base and 1 base respectively, with 13 bases between them. Germline V lookup: CDR1 LGHNA, CDR2 YSLEER. This CDR3 is built from 16 residues.

The chain recombines TRBV2 with TRBJ1-5, with D maybe TRBD1 (6 bases). This CDR3 contains 16 residues. Germline V gene lookup returns CDR1 SNHLY and CDR2 FYNNEI. V was pared by 6 bases and J by 0 bases, with 15 bases between. CDR3 residues: CASRSGGGSSNQPQHF. The DNA for the CDR3 is TGTGCCAGCAGGAGCGGCGGGGGCTCTAGCAATCAGCCCCAGCATTTT.

The V and J genes are TRBV29-1 and TRBJ2-5; D unclear. The length of the CDR3 is 13 residues. The germline CDR1 and CDR2 sequences are SQVTM and ANQGSEA. Trimming pared 4 bases from V and 5 bases from J, leaving 14 bases between. The CDR3 protein is CSVGITVKETQYF. The CDR3 nucleotides read TGCAGCGTTGGTATAACGGTTAAGGAGACCCAGTACTTC.

The chain links TRBV18 to TRBJ2-1, with TRBD2 identical over 8 bases. Germline V lookup: CDR1 KGHSH, CDR2 LQKENI. Losses at the gene ends were 6 bases for V and 4 bases for J; bases not matched to a gene: 11. CDR3 length equals 16 residues. The CDR3: CASSPGLAGNYNEQFF. The CDR3 region has the DNA TGTGCCAGCTCCCCGGGGCTAGCGGGCAATTACAATGAGCAGTTCTTC.

The rearrangement uses TRBV9 and TRBJ2-7; D gene ambiguous. This CDR3 spans 13 amino acids. Germline V gene lookup returns CDR1 SGDLS and CDR2 YYNGEE. Trimming removed 3 bases from V and 2 bases from J, with 9 bases in between. The CDR3 DNA sequence: TGTGCCAGCAGCGCGGGTGACGCCTACGAGCAGTACTTC. It yields the protein CASSAGDAYEQYF.

The chain carries TRBV4-1 and TRBJ2-1; D uncertain. Between the trimmed V and J ends, which lost 3 bases and 6 bases, there was a span of 12 bases. Germline CDR1 reads MGHRA; CDR2 reads YSYEKL. This CDR3 spans 14 amino acids. The CDR3 bases are TGCGCCAGCAGCCAGTCTTACTCGATCAATGAGCAGTTCTTC. It codes for CASSQSYSINEQFF.

The chain combines TRBV5-5 with TRBJ2-2; D is possibly TRBD1 (7 bases). The germline gives CDR1 SGHKS, CDR2 YYEKEE (reference sequence). This CDR3 comprises 16 residues. V was cut by 0 bases and J by 5 bases, with 14 bases left in between. The chain's CDR3 is CASSLAGGTTTGELFF. The CDR3 DNA sequence: TGTGCCAGCAGCTTGGCAGGGGGGACGACAACCGGGGAGCTGTTTTTT.

The rearrangement uses TRBV5-6 and TRBJ2-1, with a weak D call TRBD2 (7 bases). Germline V gives CDR1 SGHDT, CDR2 YYEEEE. The CDR3 is 16 amino acids. Deletions cut 3 bases from V and 2 bases from J, with 15 bases between. CDR3 nucleotide sequence: TGTGCCAGCAGCTCGGGGGCGGGGGCCGCCTACAATGAGCAGTTCTTC. This sequence encodes CASSSGAGAAYNEQFF. The full variable domain, rest sourced from reference TRBV5-6 and TRBJ2-1, is DAGVTQSPTHLIKTRGQQVTLRCSPKSGHDTVSWYQQALGQGPQFIFQYYEEEERQRGNFPDRFSGHQFPNYSSELNVNALLLGDSALYLCASSSGAGAAYNEQFFGPGTRLTVL.

This chain connects TRBV5-1 to TRBJ2-1; TRBD2 aligns across 10 bases. CDR1 SGHRS and CDR2 YFSETQ come from the germline V gene. The CDR3 is made up of 15 amino acids. After removal of 4 bases from V and 6 bases from J, the junction contained 7 bases not matched to a gene. The CDR3 DNA is TGCGCCAGCAGCCTCTTTAGCGGGGGGAGCAATGAGCAGTTCTTC. This translates into CASSLFSGGSNEQFF.

This clone came up once. This sequence joins TRBV10-2 and TRBJ1-5, with a possible D match to TRBD1 (6 bases). Germline V gene data show CDR1 as WSHSY and CDR2 as SAAADI. V was clipped by 10 bases and J by 4 bases, with 17 bases between them. This CDR3 has 14 amino acids. The CDR3 reads CATFPGQTNQPQHF. The CDR3 bases are TGCGCCACGTTTCCGGGACAAACGAATCAGCCCCAGCATTTT.